What follows are 30 T cell receptor beta chains derived from one specimen sequenced in a study of CD8+CD57+ T cells in acquired aplastic anemia. Patients chosen for sequencing had CD8+CD57+ cells that had expanded, as shown by flow cytometry. It was genomic DNA that served as the template for profiling TCR beta VDJ and CDR3. One entry per CDR3 protein results from TCRdb running MiXCR on the reads. The sample lists fewer than 300,000 distinct CDR3 sequences, approximately 79% occurring once. Sequenced input: sorted CD4+, CD8+, or CD8+CD57+ T cells (not recorded which) from PBMCs. Receptor source: a human donor with aplastic anemia.

Turning to this clonotype: The DNA is left out, because the CDR3 cannot be placed on it with certainty; the CDR3 is given as TCRdb lists it. The chain links TRBV7-3 to TRBJ2-1. A total of 13 residues make up the CDR3, ends included. Germline CDR1 and CDR2: SGHTA and FQGTGA. This chain's CDR3 is CASSLVETQYFGF.

Of note for this clonotype: An end of the junction differs from the germline gene, which may be a read error. The genes are TRBV10-3 and TRBJ2-7; D is undetermined. The CDR3 sequence is 14 residues long. CDR1 is ENHRY and CDR2 is SYGVKD in the germline V gene. CDR3 coding DNA: TGTGCCATCAGTGAGTTAGCCCACTCCGACGAGCAGCACTTC. This sequence encodes CAISELAHSDEQHF.

V and J are TRBV7-3 and TRBJ2-7; D may correspond to TRBD1 or TRBD2 (5 bases each). Per germline, CDR1 SGHTA and CDR2 FQGTGA. The CDR3 contains 18 residues. The CDR3 DNA reads TGTGCCAGCAGCTTGCAGAGGGACGGGCCCGTATATGGCTACAAGCAGTACGTC. Its translation: CASSLQRDGPVYGYKQYV.

As to this clonotype: At one boundary the junction diverges from the germline segment, which might be a read error. The gene calls are TRBV7-8 and TRBJ2-3; D is perhaps TRBD2 (5 bases). CDR3 length equals 14 residues. Germline loops: CDR1 SGHVS, CDR2 FQNEAQ. For the CDR3, the DNA is TGTGCCAGCAGCTTAGCGGGAGCGGCCGGTACTCACTCTTTT. Translating gives CASSLAGAAGTHSF.

This sequence joins TRBV10-3 and TRBJ2-1; no firm D call. Germline CDR1 reads ENHRY; CDR2 reads SYGVKD. The CDR3 runs to 12 residues. The ends were cut back, 3 bases at V and 6 bases at J, with 6 bases in the middle. The CDR3 DNA follows: TGTGCCATCAGTGAACGTGCCAATGAGCAGTTCTTC. Translation gives CAISERANEQFF.

Concerning this clonotype: At one end, the junction sequence differs from germline, possibly due to a read error. V and J are TRBV24-1 and TRBJ2-3; D is perhaps TRBD2 (5 bases). From germline, CDR1 is KGHDR and CDR2 SFDVKD. The length of the CDR3 is 15 residues. The CDR3 sequence: CASSLPGGSGDAQYF. CDR3 coding DNA: TGTGCCAGCAGCTTGCCGGGTGGGAGCGGAGATGCGCAGTATTTT.

The chain combines TRBV7-2 with TRBJ2-6; D is unclear. Germline CDR1 is SGHTA and CDR2 is FQGNSA. The ends were cut back, 1 base at V and 1 base at J, with 11 bases in the middle. The CDR3 is 17 residues long. In nucleotides, the CDR3 is TGTGCCAGCAGCTTAGAGACGAGCCCGTCTGGGGCCAACGTCCTGACTTTC. It specifies CASSLETSPSGANVLTF.

About this clonotype: The junction departs from the called germline gene at one end, perhaps through a read error. This chain uses TRBV24-1 with TRBJ2-1; no clear D gene. The J call is uncertain, as TRBJ2-6 better fits the DNA end. CDR1 is KGHDR and CDR2 is SFDVKD in the germline V gene. This CDR3 spans 15 amino acids. CDR3 in amino acids: CASSYLSAGYNELTF. The DNA for the CDR3 is TGTGCCAGCAGTTACCTGTCCGCCGGCTACAATGAGCTGACTTTC.

The chain recombines TRBV2 with TRBJ1-6; D is possibly TRBD1 (5 bases). Germline CDR1 is SNHLY and CDR2 is FYNNEI. The V and J ends lost 8 bases and 14 bases respectively, with 28 bases between them. The CDR3 spans 16 residues. The CDR3 region has the DNA TGTGCCAGCGGGGCCGAGGGCACAGATACGCAGTATTCCCTCCACTTT. Amino acid sequence: CASGAEGTDTQYSLHF.

The sample holds many counts of this clonotype. The chain employs TRBV27 and TRBJ2-1, with 9 bases lining up with TRBD2. Per germline, CDR1 MNHEY and CDR2 SMNVEV (reference sequence). The CDR3 covers 16 residues. J lost 3 bases, V lost 3 bases, and 6 bases had no gene match. The CDR3 protein is CASSLPTSGRYNEQFF. The CDR3 coding sequence is TGTGCCAGCAGTTTGCCTACTAGCGGGCGCTACAATGAGCAGTTCTTC.

Note on this clonotype: Germline is not matched at one junction end, which may reflect a read error. This chain connects TRBV7-9 to TRBJ2-1, with D possibly being TRBD2 (6 bases). Germline values: CDR1 SEHNR, CDR2 FQNEAQ (reference sequence). This CDR3 comprises 13 residues. CDR3: CASSVGGIDEQCF. The CDR3 nucleotides read TGTGCCAGCAGTGTTGGGGGGATCGATGAGCAGTGCTTC. Full variable domain (missing parts from reference TRBV7-9 and TRBJ2-1): DTGVSQNPRHKITKRGQNVTFRCDPISEHNRLYWYRQTLGQGPEFLTYFQNEAQLEKSRLLSDRFSAERPKGSFSTLEIQRTEQGDSAMYLCASSVGGIDEQCFGPGTRLTVL.

The genes are TRBV10-1 and TRBJ2-7; no reliable D call. The CDR3 runs 13 residues. The germline V and J ends were trimmed by 2 bases and 5 bases, with 10 bases remaining between them. CDR1 and CDR2 from the germline V gene are WNHNN and SYGVQD (reference sequence). CDR3 sequence (DNA): TGCGCCAGCAGTGAGGACTTTCGCCACGAGCAGTACTTC. This encodes CASSEDFRHEQYF.

This chain links TRBV7-8 with TRBJ1-2; weak D call: TRBD1 (5 bases). Trimming cost V 3 bases and J 10 bases, with 24 bases left between them. The CDR3 runs to 16 residues. Germline V gene sequence: CDR1 SGHVS, CDR2 FQNEAQ. This CDR3 is CASSLERGPDMQDYTF. The CDR3 coding sequence is TGTGCCAGCAGCTTGGAGAGGGGTCCCGATATGCAGGACTACACCTTC.

This chain joins TRBV7-2 and TRBJ2-7; 9 nucleotides match TRBD2. V lost 5 bases and J lost 7; bases outside the gene matches: 12. This CDR3 spans 15 amino acids. From germline, CDR1 is SGHTA and CDR2 FQGNSA. The CDR3 region has the DNA TGTGCCAGCAGCCCAAGCCCTAGCGGGGCATTAGAGCAGTACTTC. Amino acids: CASSPSPSGALEQYF.

As concerns this clonotype: Its ends do not fully match the called genes, so a read error is possible. V gene TRBV7-9 combines with J gene TRBJ2-5, with D maybe TRBD2 (5 bases). The CDR3 covers 14 residues. Germline CDR1 reads SEHNR; CDR2 reads FQNEAQ (reference sequence). CDR3 DNA: TGTGCCAGCAGCTTAGGACCCGGGGAGCTGACCTTTGGATTC. Encoded protein: CASSLGPGELTFGF.

As regards this clonotype: The final CDR3 position lacks the conserved phenylalanine or tryptophan, pointing to a likely read error. Because the CDR3's place on the DNA is in doubt, the DNA is left out and the CDR3 is given as listed by TCRdb. The J gene is TRBJ2-3, the V gene TRBV7-3; the table's D call TRBD2 went unverified against the DNA. The CDR3 is 13 amino acids long, termini counted. The V gene's germline CDR1 is SGHTA and CDR2 FQGTGA. The CDR3 here is CASSIGGSGTHSH.

Of note for this clonotype: An end of the junction differs from the germline gene, which may be a read error. The CDR3 here is CASSLIPGELLFGF. The CDR3 DNA follows: TGTGCCAGCAGCTTAATACCCGGGGAGCTGCTTTTTGGATTT. The rearrangement links TRBV7-9 to TRBJ1-6; D gene unclear. Germline V gene data show CDR1 as SEHNR and CDR2 as FQNEAQ (reference sequence). CDR3 length equals 14 residues.

CDR3 loop: CASSLDLAGYNEAFF. The DNA of the CDR3 is TGTGCCAGCAGTTTAGATCTGGCAGGCTACAATGAAGCTTTCTTT. J is TRBJ1-1 and V is TRBV19, with D unclear. The CDR3 consists of 15 residues. In germline, CDR1 is LNHDA, CDR2 SQIVND (reference sequence). V shed 9 bases and J shed 7 bases, with 24 bases lying between them.

Comments on this clonotype: The final CDR3 position lacks the conserved phenylalanine or tryptophan, pointing to a likely read error. The chain employs TRBV2 and TRBJ1-1; D possibly corresponds to TRBD1 (5 bases). This CDR3 is built from 15 residues. The V end lost 8 bases, the J end lost 6 bases, and 22 bases lay between the germline ends. CDR1 SNHLY and CDR2 FYNNEI come from the germline V gene. The CDR3 sequence is CASGDGRTDTPEAFS. CDR3 bases: TGTGCCAGCGGGGACGGGCGCACAGATACGCCTGAAGCTTTCTCT.

The CDR3 region has the DNA TGTGCCAGTAGTGTCGACAGCGCCTCCTATAATTCACCCCTCCACTTT. Protein: CASSVDSASYNSPLHF. The genes are TRBV19 and TRBJ1-6; D is possibly TRBD1 (5 bases). The CDR3 runs 16 residues. The ends were cut back, 5 bases at V and 0 bases at J, with 11 bases in the middle. The germline V gene encodes CDR1 LNHDA and CDR2 SQIVND (reference sequence).

Details on this clonotype: The conserved final phenylalanine or tryptophan is absent from the CDR3, which likely points to a read error. The DNA is omitted, as the CDR3 cannot be located on it reliably, and the CDR3 follows TCRdb's listing. The chain uses TRBV7-9 and TRBJ2-7; the D segment call TRBD1 is taken from the table without a DNA check. Germline lookup yields CDR1 SEHNR and CDR2 FQNEAQ (reference sequence). The CDR3 has 13 residues if both end residues are counted. The CDR3 sequence is CAGHGAGGNQYFC.

A remark on this clonotype: As the CDR3 is not closed by the conserved phenylalanine or tryptophan, this likely results from a read error. Because the CDR3's place on the DNA is in doubt, the DNA is left out and the CDR3 is given as listed by TCRdb. The J gene is TRBJ1-5, the V gene TRBV12-3 or TRBV12-4. The CDR3 region is 16 residues in length, termini included. CDR3 in amino acids: CASSLSGGYQPQHHGD.

The CDR3 coding sequence is TGCAGTGCTAGCCGGGACAGGGAGGATGGGCAGTTCTTC. The encoded protein is CSASRDREDGQFF. This chain joins TRBV20-1 and TRBJ2-1, with TRBD1 matching over 9 bases. CDR3 size: 13 residues. Germline V lookup: CDR1 DFQATT, CDR2 SNEGSKA (reference sequence). The V segment lost 3 bases and the J segment 12 bases; nucleotides outside the gene matches: 9.

In the case of this clonotype: A read error may account for a junction end that differs from germline. The V gene is TRBV7-3, the J gene TRBJ2-5; a possible D gene is TRBD2 (5 bases). This CDR3 is 17 amino acids long. Germline lookup yields CDR1 SGHTA and CDR2 FQGTGA. CDR3 sequence (DNA): TGCGCCAGCAGCCTAGCTCAGCCGGAAAAATTCAACGCTACCCAGTACTTC. It codes for CASSLAQPEKFNATQYF.

V usage is TRBV25-1 and J usage is TRBJ2-1; TRBD1 agrees at 10 bases. Per germline, CDR1 MGHDK and CDR2 SYGVNS. V was pared by 2 bases and J by 6 bases, with 4 bases of the junction left unmatched. The CDR3 is made up of 15 amino acids. CDR3 sequence (DNA): TGTGCCAGCAGTGAAGTGGGACAGGGGCGCAATGAGCAGTTCTTC. Its protein is CASSEVGQGRNEQFF.

The CDR3 here is CASSVGGGTYNEQFF. As DNA, the CDR3 is TGTGCCAGTAGCGTCGGGGGCGGGACCTACAATGAGCAGTTCTTC. The chain combines TRBV7-4 with TRBJ2-1; D is tentatively TRBD1 or TRBD2 (6 bases each). The CDR3 loop spans 15 amino acids. From germline, CDR1 is SGHVT and CDR2 SQSDAQ. The V gene lost 9 bases and the J gene lost 2 bases, with 17 bases spanning the gap.

The V call is TRBV7-2, the J call TRBJ2-2; a possible D gene is TRBD1 (5 bases). The V gene's germline CDR1 is SGHTA and CDR2 FQGNSA. This CDR3 is 14 amino acids long. Trimming stripped 5 bases from V and 13 bases from J, with 20 bases between. This CDR3 reads CASSADRGIPLLFF. CDR3 DNA: TGTGCCAGCAGCGCAGATAGGGGTATACCCCTGCTGTTTTTT.

As to this clonotype: Since no conserved phenylalanine or tryptophan closes the CDR3, a read error is the likely cause. The DNA is omitted, as the CDR3 cannot be located on it reliably, and the CDR3 follows TCRdb's listing. J is TRBJ2-3 and V is TRBV7-6. Germline V gene lookup returns CDR1 SGHVS and CDR2 FNYEAQ. The length of the CDR3 is 11 amino acids, counting both ends. The CDR3 sequence is CVSSADDTPYV.

This chain links TRBV7-8 with TRBJ2-3; D might be TRBD2 (6 bases). The CDR3 extends over 13 amino acids. V lost 8 bases to trimming and J lost 8 bases, with 17 bases between them. The germline gives CDR1 SGHVS, CDR2 FQNEAQ. DNA for the CDR3: TGTGCCAGCGGGGTCGGGGGAAGACCTACGCAGTATTTT. Its translation: CASGVGGRPTQYF.

The V gene is TRBV11-3, the J gene TRBJ2-3, with 8 bases lining up with TRBD1. Germline assignment: CDR1 SGHNT and CDR2 YENEEA. The CDR3 has 16 amino acids. V was clipped by 1 base and J by 4 bases; unmatched bases: 7. The CDR3 is CASSLALTGVADTQYF. The CDR3 DNA reads TGTGCCAGCAGCTTAGCCCTGACAGGGGTCGCAGATACGCAGTATTTT.